Each of the 12 T cell receptor beta chains below was sequenced from the same sample in a study of T-cell reconstitution after alpha-beta-depleted transplantation in children. The authors prepared the TCRbeta library with unique molecular identifiers. A single record per CDR3 protein comes from TCRdb applying MiXCR to the PCR reads. The data show roughly 180,000 distinct CDR3 sequences, about 15% seen once. The sample was PBMCs from the stem cell graft donor, taken from the stem cell graft. Every receptor here comes from a human donor who donated a stem cell graft to a child with acute lymphoblastic leukemia.

The chain links TRBV30 to TRBJ2-1, with 12 bases matching TRBD2. The CDR3 runs 15 residues. Looked up from germline, CDR1 is GTSNPN and CDR2 is SVGIG (reference sequence). The V gene end was trimmed by 0 bases and the J gene end by 7 bases; junction bases not matched to a gene: 4. Here the CDR3 reads CAWSVGLAGGNEQFF. The CDR3 bases are TGTGCCTGGAGTGTAGGGCTAGCGGGAGGGAATGAGCAGTTCTTC.

This clonotype showed up many times. The rearrangement uses TRBV7-9 and TRBJ2-7; 11 bases are a match to TRBD2. The CDR3 length is 15 residues. Losses at the gene ends were 5 bases for V and 0 bases for J; bases not matched to a gene: 3. From germline, CDR1 is SEHNR and CDR2 FQNEAQ (reference sequence). CDR3 sequence: CASSQGLADSYEQYF. Here the CDR3 DNA reads TGTGCCAGCAGCCAGGGACTAGCGGACTCCTACGAGCAGTACTTC.

This clonotype was recorded many times. V is TRBV6-5 and J is TRBJ1-1; D might be TRBD1 (6 bases). In germline, CDR1 is MNHEY, CDR2 SVGAGI. The V end was cut by 2 bases, the J end by 0 bases, with 10 bases between. There are 15 residues in the CDR3. CDR3 amino acids: CASSYTGQLNTEAFF. The CDR3 region has the DNA TGTGCCAGCAGTTACACAGGACAGTTGAACACTGAAGCTTTCTTT.

This clonotype was observed many times. V is TRBV28 and J is TRBJ2-4, with D maybe TRBD2 (8 bases). CDR1 is MDHEN and CDR2 is SYDVKM in the germline V gene. The CDR3 consists of 14 residues. V dropped 7 bases and J dropped 8 bases, with 18 bases sitting between them. CDR3 bases: TGTGCCAGCACTGCTCGGGAGGGGGCGTACATTCAGTACTTC. Its translation: CASTAREGAYIQYF. The complete variable domain, with remaining parts taken from reference TRBV28 and TRBJ2-4, reads DVKVTQSSRYLVKRTGEKVFLECVQDMDHENMFWYRQDPGLGLRLIYFSYDVKMKEKGDIPEGYSVSREKKERFSLILESASTNQTSMYLCASTAREGAYIQYFGAGTRLSVL.

Comment on this clonotype: Since a much larger clone is just one base distant, this may be a read error. This chain joins TRBV10-3 and TRBJ2-1; D is ambiguous. Per the germline V gene, CDR1 is ENHRY and CDR2 is SYGVKD. V lost 10 bases to trimming and J lost 9 bases, with 16 bases between them. This CDR3 spans 12 amino acids. CDR3 protein: CATRRSATEQFF. The DNA of the CDR3 is TGTGCCACGAGGCGTAGTGCAACTGAGCAGTTCTTC.

This clonotype was counted ten times or more. The genes are TRBV5-5 and TRBJ1-2; 12 bases align to TRBD1. Germline CDR1 is SGHKS and CDR2 is YYEKEE (reference sequence). Unmatched junction bases numbered 2, after V lost 0 bases and J lost 5 bases. The CDR3 sequence is 15 residues long. The CDR3 bases are TGTGCCAGCAGCTTGGAGGGACAGGGGGCATATGGCTACACCTTC. Its protein product is CASSLEGQGAYGYTF. The variable domain in full, completed from reference TRBV5-5 and TRBJ1-2, reads DAGVTQSPTHLIKTRGQQVTLRCSPISGHKSVSWYQQVLGQGPQFIFQYYEKEERGRGNFPDRFSARQFPNYSSELNVNALLLGDSALYLCASSLEGQGAYGYTFGSGTRLTVV.

This clonotype appeared many times. This chain joins TRBV10-3 and TRBJ2-6; D not certain. The CDR3 is 14 amino acids. The V end lost 8 bases, the J end lost 0 bases, and 8 bases lay between the germline ends. CDR1 and CDR2 from the germline V gene are ENHRY and SYGVKD. The CDR3 DNA sequence: TGTGCCATCCCACGCTTCTCTGGGGCCAACGTCCTGACTTTC. As protein: CAIPRFSGANVLTF.

The table lists this clonotype with many counts. The chain couples TRBV5-1 to TRBJ1-4; 9 nucleotides line up with TRBD1. CDR1 is SGHRS and CDR2 is YFSETQ in the germline V gene. This CDR3 is 15 amino acids long. With V trimmed by 1 base and J by 8 bases, 6 bases remained unmatched. The CDR3 DNA sequence: TGCGCCAGCAGCTTGCAGGGGGGACAGGGAGAAAAACTGTTTTTT. This encodes CASSLQGGQGEKLFF.

With respect to this clonotype: This may arise from a read error, as a much more abundant clone is one base away. The V gene is TRBV5-5, the J gene TRBJ2-3; 12 positions agree with TRBD2. Germline CDR1 is SGHKS and CDR2 is YYEKEE (reference sequence). The CDR3 covers 18 residues. J gave up 8 bases and V 6 bases, and 19 bases lay outside the gene matches. CDR3 protein: CASITGGASGRAYATQYF. CDR3 in DNA: TGTGCCAGCATCACGGGTGGGGCTAGCGGGAGGGCCTACGCTACGCAGTATTTT.

The rearrangement links TRBV7-6 to TRBJ2-5; TRBD2 agrees at 11 bases. From germline, CDR1 is SGHVS and CDR2 FNYEAQ. The V gene end was trimmed by 6 bases and the J gene end by 3 bases; junction bases not matched to a gene: 9. CDR3 length: 16 amino acids. CDR3 in DNA: TGTGCCAGCAGTTCCAGACTAGCGGGATCCAAAGAGACCCAGTACTTC. Residues: CASSSRLAGSKETQYF.

This rearrangement joins TRBV7-9 to TRBJ2-2; 7 bases match TRBD2. V lost 2 bases and J lost 1; bases outside the gene matches: 4. Germline CDR1 and CDR2: SEHNR and FQNEAQ (reference sequence). The CDR3 is 16 amino acids. In nucleotides, the CDR3 is TGTGCCAGCAGCTTACAAGCGGGAATGAACACCGGGGAGCTGTTTTTT. Residues: CASSLQAGMNTGELFF.

Ten or more counts support this clonotype. This sequence joins TRBV5-6 and TRBJ2-3, with 8 bases aligning to TRBD2. Germline V gene lookup returns CDR1 SGHDT and CDR2 YYEEEE. V lost 3 bases and J lost 9; bases outside the gene matches: 12. This CDR3 has 15 amino acids. This CDR3 reads CASSSPGLVPPTQYF. The CDR3 DNA reads TGTGCCAGCAGCTCACCGGGACTAGTGCCACCAACGCAGTATTTT.